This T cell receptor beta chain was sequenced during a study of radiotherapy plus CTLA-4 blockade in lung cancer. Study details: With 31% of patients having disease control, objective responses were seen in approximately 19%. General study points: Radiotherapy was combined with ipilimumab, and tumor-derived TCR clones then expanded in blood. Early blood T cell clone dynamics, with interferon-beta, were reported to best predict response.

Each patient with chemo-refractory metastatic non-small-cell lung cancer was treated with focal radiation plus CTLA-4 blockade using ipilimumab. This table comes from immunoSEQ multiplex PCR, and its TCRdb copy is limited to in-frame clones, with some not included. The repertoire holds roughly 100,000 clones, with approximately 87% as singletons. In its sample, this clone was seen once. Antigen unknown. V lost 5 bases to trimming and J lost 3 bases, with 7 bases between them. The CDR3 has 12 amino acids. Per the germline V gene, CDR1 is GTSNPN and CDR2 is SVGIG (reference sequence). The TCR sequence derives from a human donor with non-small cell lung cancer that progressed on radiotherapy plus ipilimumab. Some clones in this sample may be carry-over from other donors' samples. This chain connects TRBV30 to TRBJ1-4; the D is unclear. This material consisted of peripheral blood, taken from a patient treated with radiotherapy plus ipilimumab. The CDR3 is CAWEEPNEKLFF. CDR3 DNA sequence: TGTGCCTGGGAAGAGCCTAATGAAAAACTGTTTTTT.